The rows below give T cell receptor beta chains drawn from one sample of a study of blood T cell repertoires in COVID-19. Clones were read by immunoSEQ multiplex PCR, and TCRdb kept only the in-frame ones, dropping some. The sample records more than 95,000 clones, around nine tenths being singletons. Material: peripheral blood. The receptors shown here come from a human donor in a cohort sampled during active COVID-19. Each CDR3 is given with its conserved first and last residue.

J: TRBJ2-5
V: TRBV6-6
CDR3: CASSPNAKTAGGETQYF

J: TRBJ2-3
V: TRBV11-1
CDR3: CASSPRQVFTDTQYF

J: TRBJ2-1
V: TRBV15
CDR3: CATSSETESDEQFF

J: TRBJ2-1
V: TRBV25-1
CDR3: CASSELAGEDNEQFF

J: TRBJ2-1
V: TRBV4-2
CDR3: CASSQDLSESSYNEQFF

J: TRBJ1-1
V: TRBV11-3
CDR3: CASGGQGYTEAFF

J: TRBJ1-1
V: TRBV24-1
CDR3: CATKDRPNTEAFF

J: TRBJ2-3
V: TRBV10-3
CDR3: CAISESITSGRASTDTQYF

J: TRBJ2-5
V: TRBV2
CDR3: CASGLAGGRETQYF

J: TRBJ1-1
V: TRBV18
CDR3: CASSPPSQPGQGAFF

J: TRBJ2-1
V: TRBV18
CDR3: CASSHPGQYNEQFF

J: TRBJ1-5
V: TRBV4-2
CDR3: CASSQGQGSQHF

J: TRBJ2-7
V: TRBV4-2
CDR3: CASSRETGGLYEQYF

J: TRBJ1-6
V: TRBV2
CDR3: CASSLDRPTNVNSPLHF

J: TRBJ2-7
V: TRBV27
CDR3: CASSKTGTGYSEQYF

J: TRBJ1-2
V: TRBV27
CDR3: CASSVNGGYGYTF

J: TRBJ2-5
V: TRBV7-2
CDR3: CASSGGTSGPETQYF

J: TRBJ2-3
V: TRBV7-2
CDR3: CASSHLRVALDTQYF

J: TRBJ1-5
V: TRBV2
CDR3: CASNRRTGSNQPQHF

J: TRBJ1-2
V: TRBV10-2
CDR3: CASSEGSGQGLYGYTF

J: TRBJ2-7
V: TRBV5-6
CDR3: CASSFRDRVWYEQYF

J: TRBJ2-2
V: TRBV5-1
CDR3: CASSLDSSNTGELFF

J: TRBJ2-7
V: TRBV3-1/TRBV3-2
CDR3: CASSQDSGRKQYF

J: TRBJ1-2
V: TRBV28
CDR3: CASSLSEGQWYGYTF

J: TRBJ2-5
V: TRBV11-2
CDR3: CASSSSGGAQETQYF

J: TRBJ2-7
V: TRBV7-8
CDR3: CASSYTRYRVGDYEQYF

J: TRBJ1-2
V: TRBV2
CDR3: CASSAGYGYTF

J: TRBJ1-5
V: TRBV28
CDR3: CASSLRGYSNQPQHF

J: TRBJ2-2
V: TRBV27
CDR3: CASRGDGELFF